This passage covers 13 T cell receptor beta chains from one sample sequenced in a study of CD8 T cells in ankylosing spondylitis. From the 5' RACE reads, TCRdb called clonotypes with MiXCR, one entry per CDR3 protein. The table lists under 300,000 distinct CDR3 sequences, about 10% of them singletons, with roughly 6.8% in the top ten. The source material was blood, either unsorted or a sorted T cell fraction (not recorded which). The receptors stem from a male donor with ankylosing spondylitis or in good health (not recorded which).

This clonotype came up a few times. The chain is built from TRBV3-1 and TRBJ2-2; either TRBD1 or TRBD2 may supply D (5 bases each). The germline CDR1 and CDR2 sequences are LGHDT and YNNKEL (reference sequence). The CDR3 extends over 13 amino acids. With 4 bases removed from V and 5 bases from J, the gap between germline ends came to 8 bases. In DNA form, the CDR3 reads TGTGCCAGCAGCCCAGGGACGACCGGGGAGCTGTTTTTT. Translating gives CASSPGTTGELFF.

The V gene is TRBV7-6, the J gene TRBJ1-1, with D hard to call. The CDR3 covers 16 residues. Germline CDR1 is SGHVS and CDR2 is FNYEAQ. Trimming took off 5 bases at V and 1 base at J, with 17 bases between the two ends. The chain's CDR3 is CASSLSSEGPNTEAFF. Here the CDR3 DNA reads TGTGCCAGCAGCCTCTCCAGCGAAGGGCCGAACACTGAAGCTTTCTTT.

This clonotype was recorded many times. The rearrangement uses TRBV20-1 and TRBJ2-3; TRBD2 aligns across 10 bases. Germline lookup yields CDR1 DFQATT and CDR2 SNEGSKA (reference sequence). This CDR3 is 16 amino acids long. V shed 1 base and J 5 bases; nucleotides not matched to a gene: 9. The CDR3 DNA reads TGCAGTGCTAGAGCCCGGACTAGCGGAGCCAGAGATACGCAGTATTTT. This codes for CSARARTSGARDTQYF.

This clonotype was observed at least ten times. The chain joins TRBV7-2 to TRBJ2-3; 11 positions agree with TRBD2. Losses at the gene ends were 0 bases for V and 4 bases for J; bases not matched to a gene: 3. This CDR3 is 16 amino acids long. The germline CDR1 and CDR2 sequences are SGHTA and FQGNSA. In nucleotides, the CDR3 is TGTGCCAGCAGCTTAGCCGGTAGCGGGAGGGCAGATACGCAGTATTTT. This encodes CASSLAGSGRADTQYF. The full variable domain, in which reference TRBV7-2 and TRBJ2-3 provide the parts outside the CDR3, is GAGVSQSPSNKVTEKGKDVELRCDPISGHTALYWYRQSLGQGLEFLIYFQGNSAPDKSGLPSDRFSAERTGGSVSTLTIQRTQQEDSAVYLCASSLAGSGRADTQYFGPGTRLTVL.

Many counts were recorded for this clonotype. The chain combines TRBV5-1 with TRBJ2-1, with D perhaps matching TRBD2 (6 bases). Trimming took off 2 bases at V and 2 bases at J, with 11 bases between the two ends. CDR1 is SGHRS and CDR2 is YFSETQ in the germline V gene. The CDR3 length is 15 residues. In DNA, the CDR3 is TGCGCCAGCAGCTTAGGCGGGGAAGCCTACAATGAGCAGTTCTTC. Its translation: CASSLGGEAYNEQFF.

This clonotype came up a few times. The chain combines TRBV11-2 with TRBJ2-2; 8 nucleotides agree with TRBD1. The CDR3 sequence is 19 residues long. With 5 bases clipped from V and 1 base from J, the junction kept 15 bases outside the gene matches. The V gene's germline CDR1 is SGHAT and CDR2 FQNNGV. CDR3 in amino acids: CASSGRTGMWSRNTGELFF. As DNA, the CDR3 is TGTGCCAGCAGCGGACGGACAGGGATGTGGTCTCGGAACACCGGGGAGCTGTTTTTT. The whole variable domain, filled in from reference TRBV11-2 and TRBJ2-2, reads EAGVAQSPRYKIIEKRQSVAFWCNPISGHATLYWYQQILGQGPKLLIQFQNNGVVDDSQLPKDRFSAERLKGVDSTLKIQPAKLEDSAVYLCASSGRTGMWSRNTGELFFGEGSRLTVL.

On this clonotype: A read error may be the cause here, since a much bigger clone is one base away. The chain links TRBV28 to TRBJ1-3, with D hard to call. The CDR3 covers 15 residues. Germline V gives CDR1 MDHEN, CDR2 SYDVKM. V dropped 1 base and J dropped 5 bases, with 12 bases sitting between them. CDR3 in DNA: TGTGCCAGCAGTTTATCGAGAGGAGGTCGAAACACCATATATTTT. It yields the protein CASSLSRGGRNTIYF.

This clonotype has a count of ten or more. Written as DNA, the CDR3 is TGTGCCAGCAGAACAACGGGACAGGGGGCTGGTGAGCAGTTCTTC. It codes for CASRTTGQGAGEQFF. The chain has TRBV12-3 or TRBV12-4 and TRBJ2-1, with TRBD1 identical over 12 bases. The CDR3 sequence is 15 residues long. The trim removed 6 bases at V and 9 bases at J, leaving 9 bases unmatched.

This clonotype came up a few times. The CDR3 region is CASSGSGTSGSTETQYF. CDR3 bases: TGTGCCAGCAGCGGTTCCGGGACTAGCGGGAGTACAGAGACCCAGTACTTC. V and J are TRBV7-6 and TRBJ2-5; 14 bases match TRBD2. There are 17 residues in the CDR3. Per the germline V gene, CDR1 is SGHVS and CDR2 is FNYEAQ. V lost 5 bases to trimming and J lost 4 bases; unmatched junction nucleotides: 9.

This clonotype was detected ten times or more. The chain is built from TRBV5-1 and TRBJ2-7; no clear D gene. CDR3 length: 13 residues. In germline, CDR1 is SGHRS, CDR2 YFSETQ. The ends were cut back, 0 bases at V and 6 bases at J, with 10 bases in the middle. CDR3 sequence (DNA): TGCGCCAGCAGCTTGGAAGTTTCAGGCGAGCAGTACTTC. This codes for CASSLEVSGEQYF.

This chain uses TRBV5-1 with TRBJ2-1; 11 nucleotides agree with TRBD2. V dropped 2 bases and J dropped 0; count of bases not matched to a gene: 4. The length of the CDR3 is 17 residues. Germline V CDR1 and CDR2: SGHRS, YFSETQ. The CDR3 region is CASSFSGGADSYNEQFF. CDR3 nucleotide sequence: TGCGCCAGCAGCTTTAGCGGGGGGGCCGACTCCTACAATGAGCAGTTCTTC.

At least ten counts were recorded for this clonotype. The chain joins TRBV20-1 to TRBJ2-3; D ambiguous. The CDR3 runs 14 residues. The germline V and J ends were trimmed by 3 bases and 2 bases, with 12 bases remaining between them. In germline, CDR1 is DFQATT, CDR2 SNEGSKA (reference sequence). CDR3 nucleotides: TGCAGTGCTAGGCGGCAAGCTTCCACAGATACGCAGTATTTT. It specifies CSARRQASTDTQYF.

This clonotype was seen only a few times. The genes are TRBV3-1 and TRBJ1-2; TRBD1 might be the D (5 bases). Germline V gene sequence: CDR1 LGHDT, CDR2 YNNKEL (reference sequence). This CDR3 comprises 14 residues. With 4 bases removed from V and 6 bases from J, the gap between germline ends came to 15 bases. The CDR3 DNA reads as TGTGCCAGCAGCCGGTGGAAAGGGGAGAATGGCTACACCTTC. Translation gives CASSRWKGENGYTF.